Shown below are 6 T cell receptor beta chains from a single sample sequenced in a study of cytomegalovirus exposure and HLA in healthy donors. PCR amplification relied on 60 Vbeta primers (plus 13 Jbeta primers). Clones were read by immunoSEQ multiplex PCR, and TCRdb kept only the in-frame ones, dropping some. Of over 150,000 clones listed, 80% to 85% are singletons. Sequenced sample: PBMCs. All receptors come from a man aged 45 to 65 in good health and CMV-seronegative.

V gene TRBV19 combines with J gene TRBJ2-3; the D gene is possibly TRBD1 (6 bases). CDR1 and CDR2 from the germline V gene are LNHDA and SQIVND (reference sequence). The V gene lost 3 bases and the J gene lost 0 bases, with 13 bases spanning the gap. The CDR3 covers 16 residues. The CDR3 DNA follows: TGTGCCAGTAGTATCCGCTCACAGGGAAGCACAGATACGCAGTATTTT. Protein sequence: CASSIRSQGSTDTQYF.

This rearrangement joins TRBV30 to TRBJ1-2; D unclear. The length of the CDR3 is 15 residues. Trimming pared 0 bases from V and 0 bases from J, leaving 11 bases between. Per germline, CDR1 GTSNPN and CDR2 SVGIG (reference sequence). CDR3 sequence: CAWSVRGKANYGYTF. Here the CDR3 DNA reads TGTGCCTGGAGTGTAAGAGGGAAAGCTAACTATGGCTACACCTTC.

The gene calls are TRBV5-1 and TRBJ2-2; D may be TRBD1 (5 bases). The CDR3 contains 15 residues. V was pared by 2 bases and J by 1 base, with 9 bases between. Germline CDR1 is SGHRS and CDR2 is YFSETQ. CDR3 in DNA: TGCGCCAGCAGCTTATGGGGCCGGAACACCGGGGAGCTGTTTTTT. This codes for CASSLWGRNTGELFF.

The J gene is TRBJ2-3, the V gene TRBV12-5, with 7 positions matching TRBD1. The CDR3 has 16 residues. Losses at the gene ends were 4 bases for V and 2 bases for J; bases not matched to a gene: 9. The germline gives CDR1 LGHNT, CDR2 FRNRAP. The CDR3 nucleotides are TGTGCTAGTGGTTCAACTCGGACAGGAGACACAGATACGCAGTATTTT. It codes for CASGSTRTGDTDTQYF. The full variable domain, completed using reference TRBV12-5 and TRBJ2-3, is DARVTQTPRHKVTEMGQEVTMRCQPILGHNTVFWYRQTMMQGLELLAYFRNRAPLDDSGMPKDRFSAEMPDATLATLKIQPSEPRDSAVYFCASGSTRTGDTDTQYFGPGTRLTVL.

CDR3 in amino acids: CASSNNGANQPQHF. The CDR3 bases are TGTGCCAGCAGTAACAATGGGGCTAATCAGCCCCAGCATTTT. V and J are TRBV2 and TRBJ1-5, with a possible D match to TRBD1 (5 bases). This CDR3 contains 14 residues. CDR1 SNHLY and CDR2 FYNNEI come from the germline V gene. Trimming took off 5 bases at V and 4 bases at J, with 12 bases between the two ends.

With respect to this clone: Its ends do not fully match the called genes, so a read error is possible. Other DNA sequences in this sample translate to the same CDR3. V is TRBV5-1 and J is TRBJ1-2; 8 positions match TRBD1. From germline, CDR1 is SGHRS and CDR2 YFSETQ. The CDR3 contains 14 residues. CDR3 amino acids: CASSSRQGNYGYTF. The CDR3 DNA reads TGCGCCAGCAGCTCCCGACAGGGGAACTACGGCTACACCTTC.